The 21 T cell receptor beta chains listed next were all sequenced from one sample in a study of T cells in Graves' hyperthyroidism and ophthalmopathy. The investigators amplified TCR beta CDR3 regions from RNA transcripts. The primer set for the first-round RT-PCR of the TCR CDR3 was HTBI. TCRdb passed the multiplex PCR reads through MiXCR, listing each CDR3 protein once. The table lists 400,000 to 600,000 distinct CDR3 sequences, less than 25% of them singletons, with around 27% in the top ten. Sequenced material: blood. The receptors here all came from a young man with Graves' hyperthyroidism.

This clonotype was picked up many times. The rearrangement links TRBV28 to TRBJ1-5; 9 bases are a match to TRBD1. This CDR3 is 16 amino acids long. From germline, CDR1 is MDHEN and CDR2 SYDVKM. After removal of 6 bases from V and 2 bases from J, the junction contained 8 bases not matched to a gene. The CDR3 DNA reads TGTGCCAGCAGGCGTACAGGGGGCACGGGCAATCAGCCCCAGCATTTT. Protein product: CASRRTGGTGNQPQHF.

This clonotype was seen at least ten times. The genes are TRBV28 and TRBJ1-2, with D uncertain. Germline V lookup: CDR1 MDHEN, CDR2 SYDVKM. The CDR3 loop spans 12 amino acids. The germline V and J ends were trimmed by 6 bases and 5 bases, with 10 bases remaining between them. CDR3 residues: CASSDNRYGYTF. The CDR3 DNA reads as TGTGCCAGCAGCGACAATCGGTATGGCTACACCTTC.

The table lists this clonotype with a few counts. The chain recombines TRBV20-1 with TRBJ2-7, with TRBD1 matching 7 bases. J was trimmed by 6 bases and V by 4 bases; bases with no gene match: 9. The germline V gene encodes CDR1 DFQATT and CDR2 SNEGSKA (reference sequence). The CDR3 covers 13 residues. CDR3 DNA: TGCAGTGCTACAAACCCCCAGGGGGTCGAGCAGTACTTC. Translating gives CSATNPQGVEQYF.

This clonotype was found a few times. The genes are TRBV13 and TRBJ1-5, with D hard to call. Germline-derived CDR1 and CDR2 are PRHDT and FYEKMQ (reference sequence). V gave up 4 bases and J gave up 7 bases, with 17 bases separating them. The CDR3 extends over 15 amino acids. CDR3: CASSSTRLPGQPQHF. The CDR3 DNA follows: TGTGCCAGCAGCTCGACTCGACTACCGGGACAGCCCCAGCATTTT.

This clonotype was counted ten times or more. The V call is TRBV19, the J call TRBJ1-2, with D unclear. The CDR3 sequence is 14 residues long. V shed 7 bases and J shed 5 bases, with 17 bases lying between them. Germline values: CDR1 LNHDA, CDR2 SQIVND (reference sequence). CDR3 sequence (DNA): TGTGCCAGTAAGGAGGTCGACGGAGCGTATGGCTACACCTTC. This encodes CASKEVDGAYGYTF.

This clonotype was found many times. The chain couples TRBV11-2 to TRBJ1-1, with a possible D match to TRBD1 (5 bases). The germline V and J ends were trimmed by 0 bases and 6 bases, with 8 bases remaining between them. Per germline, CDR1 SGHAT and CDR2 FQNNGV. This CDR3 region has 13 residues. CDR3 nucleotides: TGTGCCAGCAGCTTAGATGGGGGTGCTGAAGCTTTCTTT. As protein: CASSLDGGAEAFF.

This clonotype showed up many times. The chain has TRBV5-5 and TRBJ1-1, with a possible D match to TRBD1 (5 bases). Trimming removed 6 bases at V and 5 bases at J, with 17 bases between. In germline, CDR1 is SGHKS, CDR2 YYEKEE (reference sequence). This CDR3 spans 14 amino acids. This chain's CDR3 is CASNPGPLPTEAFF. The CDR3 DNA is TGTGCCAGCAACCCGGGACCCCTGCCGACTGAAGCTTTCTTT.

This clonotype was observed at least ten times. The chain carries TRBV2 and TRBJ1-2; D ambiguous. V was shortened by 5 bases and J by 7 bases, with 11 bases between the two germline ends. Germline CDR1 SNHLY, CDR2 FYNNEI. The CDR3 runs 12 residues. The CDR3 region has the DNA TGTGCCAGCAGTTGGACTTCGGGTGGCTACACCTTC. It translates to CASSWTSGGYTF.

This clonotype came up once. An end of the junction does not agree with germline; a read error may underlie this. V usage is TRBV29-1 and J usage is TRBJ1-2; D not certain. Per germline, CDR1 SQVTM and CDR2 ANQGSEA. This CDR3 comprises 13 residues. DNA of the CDR3: TGCAGCGTTGAACTTCCAGGACGGGGATCTTACACTTTC. Translation gives CSVELPGRGSYTF.

For this clonotype: The junction differs from germline at one of its ends, possibly a read error. This chain links TRBV11-1 with TRBJ2-3; D is uncertain. Germline lookup yields CDR1 SGHAT and CDR2 FQDESV (reference sequence). The CDR3 contains 8 residues. The CDR3 loop is CASSPLEF. CDR3 coding DNA: TGTGCCAGCAGCCCTCTTGAATTT.

The chain is built from TRBV24-1 and TRBJ1-1; 11 bases are shared with TRBD1. Germline assignment: CDR1 KGHDR and CDR2 SFDVKD. This CDR3 contains 15 residues. V shed 4 bases, J shed 5 bases, and the junction held 5 bases outside the gene matches. CDR3 sequence: CATSDSGQGDTEAFF. In DNA form, the CDR3 reads TGTGCCACCAGTGACTCGGGACAGGGGGATACTGAAGCTTTCTTT.

This clonotype was seen repeatedly, ten times or more. J is TRBJ2-5 and V is TRBV3-1; D possibly corresponds to TRBD1 (5 bases). The germline V gene encodes CDR1 LGHDT and CDR2 YNNKEL (reference sequence). V gave up 4 bases and J gave up 0 bases, with 12 bases separating them. The CDR3 has 15 residues. CDR3 sequence reads: CASSRQLTHQETQYF. The CDR3, as DNA: TGTGCCAGCAGCCGACAGTTAACCCACCAAGAGACCCAGTACTTC.

The V call is TRBV6-1, the J call TRBJ2-3, with D perhaps matching TRBD1 (5 bases). The CDR3 sequence is 12 residues long. V lost 8 bases and J 0 bases, leaving 6 bases between the germline ends. Per germline, CDR1 MNHNS and CDR2 SASEGT. The CDR3 region is CASGASTDTQYF. For the CDR3, the DNA is TGTGCCAGCGGGGCTAGCACAGATACGCAGTATTTT.

This chain links TRBV28 with TRBJ2-7; 10 bases agree with TRBD1. V shed 8 bases and J 4 bases; nucleotides not matched to a gene: 5. From germline, CDR1 is MDHEN and CDR2 SYDVKM. The CDR3 is 13 residues long. This CDR3 reads CASAGQGLYEQYF. CDR3 coding DNA: TGTGCCAGCGCGGGACAGGGGCTTTACGAGCAGTACTTC.

The rearrangement uses TRBV4-1 and TRBJ1-1; D possibly corresponds to TRBD1 (5 bases). V shed 0 bases and J shed 2 bases, with 13 bases lying between them. Germline V lookup: CDR1 MGHRA, CDR2 YSYEKL. The length of the CDR3 is 16 residues. CDR3 nucleotide sequence: TGCGCCAGCAGCCAAGATCGTGGGGGGACCAACACTGAAGCTTTCTTT. Translated, it gives CASSQDRGGTNTEAFF.

The chain joins TRBV11-2 to TRBJ2-6; 11 nucleotides agree with TRBD2. The CDR3 is 19 residues long. Germline CDR1 is SGHAT and CDR2 is FQNNGV. J lost 0 bases, V lost 5 bases, and 9 bases had no gene match. CDR3 sequence: CASSRTLAGALSGANVLTF. The CDR3 DNA sequence: TGTGCCAGCAGCCGAACACTAGCGGGAGCTCTCTCTGGGGCCAACGTCCTGACTTTC.

There are many counts of this clonotype. In nucleotides, the CDR3 is TGTGCTAGTGGTCTTACGCTTGGGGACAGACGAAACACCATATATTTT. Amino acids: CASGLTLGDRRNTIYF. The V and J genes are TRBV12-5 and TRBJ1-3; 7 nucleotides match TRBD1. J lost 5 bases, V lost 5 bases, and 12 bases had no gene match. Germline V gene lookup returns CDR1 LGHNT and CDR2 FRNRAP. The CDR3 runs to 16 residues.

This clonotype was seen once. The J gene is TRBJ2-7, the V gene TRBV3-1; D uncertain. Germline V gene lookup returns CDR1 LGHDT and CDR2 YNNKEL (reference sequence). The V end was cut by 8 bases, the J end by 5 bases, with 7 bases between. This CDR3 comprises 10 residues. The CDR3 nucleotides read TGTGCCAGCGGGGTTGACGAGCAGTACTTC. This gives the protein CASGVDEQYF.

This rearrangement joins TRBV6-2 or TRBV6-3 to TRBJ1-5; 10 bases map to TRBD1. The germline CDR1 and CDR2 sequences are MNHEY and SVGEGT. V shed 0 bases, J shed 6 bases, and the junction held 8 bases outside the gene matches. The CDR3 extends over 17 amino acids. The CDR3 DNA reads TGTGCCAGCAGTTACTCGAAGGGACAGGGGAGCGGTCAGCCCCAGCATTTT. It codes for CASSYSKGQGSGQPQHF.

This clonotype showed up many times. The chain uses TRBV27 and TRBJ2-7; D not certain. Trimming took off 2 bases at V and 3 bases at J, with 8 bases between the two ends. Germline V gives CDR1 MNHEY, CDR2 SMNVEV (reference sequence). CDR3 length: 13 residues. The CDR3 spells CASSLRQNYEQYF. CDR3 DNA sequence: TGTGCCAGCAGTTTACGGCAGAACTACGAGCAGTACTTC.

CDR3 DNA: TGTGCCAGCAGATACGACTCGGACAGGGTTCAGCCCCAGCATTTT. Amino acid sequence: CASRYDSDRVQPQHF. This chain uses TRBV28 with TRBJ1-5; 8 nucleotides match TRBD1. V was pared by 6 bases and J by 6 bases, with 10 bases of the junction left unmatched. Per the germline V gene, CDR1 is MDHEN and CDR2 is SYDVKM. The CDR3 length is 15 residues.